These 10 T cell receptor beta chains came from one sample sequenced in a study of CD8+CD57+ T cells in acquired aplastic anemia. Both TCR beta VDJ combination and CDR3 sequence profiling were carried out. Genomic DNA was the template for this profiling. TCRdb reprocessed the reads with MiXCR, giving one entry per CDR3 protein. The table records 150,000 to 200,000 distinct CDR3 sequences, 50% to 75% of them present only once. Sequenced material: sorted CD4+, CD8+, or CD8+CD57+ T cells (not recorded which) from PBMCs. These receptors were collected from a human donor with severe aplastic anemia or a healthy control (not recorded which).

This chain joins TRBV9 and TRBJ2-7; 7 nucleotides align to TRBD1. This CDR3 has 13 residues. Germline V gene sequence: CDR1 SGDLS, CDR2 YYNGEE. V was pared by 3 bases and J by 4 bases, with 4 bases of the junction left unmatched. The CDR3 DNA sequence: TGTGCCAGCAGCGCAGGGGGTCGGTACGAGCAGTACTTC. Protein: CASSAGGRYEQYF.

This chain joins TRBV24-1 and TRBJ1-2; D is unclear. The V and J ends lost 3 bases and 4 bases respectively, with 11 bases between them. Germline CDR1 is KGHDR and CDR2 is SFDVKD. CDR3 size: 14 residues. The CDR3 DNA reads as TGTGCCACCAGTGATGGGAGGGTTGGCTATGGCTACACCTTC. Its protein product is CATSDGRVGYGYTF.

This clonotype has just one count. The chain carries TRBV5-4 and TRBJ2-3; 13 bases are a match to TRBD2. Germline V lookup: CDR1 SGHNT, CDR2 YYREEE (reference sequence). The CDR3 runs 14 residues. The J segment lost 6 bases and the V segment lost 5 bases, leaving 3 bases of the junction unmatched. The CDR3 loop is CASRLTSGRDTQYF. The CDR3 nucleotides are TGTGCCAGCAGGTTGACTAGCGGGAGGGATACGCAGTATTTT. Drawing the rest from reference TRBV5-4 and TRBJ2-3, the complete variable domain is ETGVTQSPTHLIKTRGQQVTLRCSSQSGHNTVSWYQQALGQGPQFIFQYYREEENGRGNFPPRFSGLQFPNYSSELNVNALELDDSALYLCASRLTSGRDTQYFGPGTRLTVL.

The rearrangement joins TRBV9 to TRBJ2-3; 10 nucleotides match TRBD2. CDR3 length: 15 residues. Germline V gene data show CDR1 as SGDLS and CDR2 as YYNGEE. V dropped 2 bases and J dropped 5; count of bases not matched to a gene: 5. This CDR3 is CASSVPSGGKDTQYF. DNA of the CDR3: TGTGCCAGCAGCGTCCCTAGCGGGGGAAAAGATACGCAGTATTTT.

This clonotype was detected a few times. V is TRBV28 and J is TRBJ1-4; D unclear. V was trimmed by 7 bases and J by 5 bases, leaving 11 bases between them. The CDR3 has 13 amino acids. From germline, CDR1 is MDHEN and CDR2 SYDVKM. CDR3 sequence (DNA): TGTGCCAGCAAAGTCAGCCTAAATGAAAAACTGTTTTTT. Translation: CASKVSLNEKLFF. Full variable domain (missing parts from reference TRBV28 and TRBJ1-4): DVKVTQSSRYLVKRTGEKVFLECVQDMDHENMFWYRQDPGLGLRLIYFSYDVKMKEKGDIPEGYSVSREKKERFSLILESASTNQTSMYLCASKVSLNEKLFFGSGTQLSVL.

The chain joins TRBV25-1 to TRBJ1-2; 8 nucleotides agree with TRBD1. Germline values: CDR1 MGHDK, CDR2 SYGVNS. J gave up 2 bases and V 4 bases, and 9 bases lay outside the gene matches. The CDR3 spans 16 residues. CDR3 bases: TGTGCCAGCAGTGGGGGACAGGCACCTTTGAACTATGGCTACACCTTC. Residues: CASSGGQAPLNYGYTF.

The chain is built from TRBV5-1 and TRBJ2-5; 11 bases line up with TRBD1. CDR3 length equals 15 residues. The trim removed 4 bases at V and 3 bases at J, leaving 5 bases unmatched. Germline CDR1 and CDR2: SGHRS and YFSETQ. The chain's CDR3 is CASSQGTGGEETQYF. In DNA, the CDR3 is TGCGCCAGCAGCCAAGGGACAGGGGGTGAAGAGACCCAGTACTTC.

The V call is TRBV7-2, the J call TRBJ2-1, with unresolved D. Trimming cost V 5 bases and J 0 bases, with 8 bases left between them. This CDR3 region has 14 residues. Germline CDR1 SGHTA, CDR2 FQGNSA. CDR3 coding DNA: TGTGCCAGCAGCCGCCCCGGCTCCTACAATGAGCAGTTCTTC. Amino acid sequence: CASSRPGSYNEQFF.

Concerning this clonotype itself: One junction end disagrees with the germline gene, perhaps due to a read error. The chain is built from TRBV5-1 and TRBJ1-2; 8 positions agree with TRBD1. Germline CDR1 is SGHRS and CDR2 is YFSETQ. The CDR3 contains 13 residues. CDR3: CASSPGQDVGYTF. CDR3 sequence (DNA): TGTGCCAGCAGCCCGGGACAGGACGTTGGCTACACCTTC.

This chain connects TRBV7-6 to TRBJ2-3, with 11 bases fitting TRBD2. The V and J ends lost 4 bases and 5 bases, in that order; junction bases with no gene match: 14. CDR3 length: 18 residues. Germline CDR1 SGHVS, CDR2 FNYEAQ. CDR3 DNA sequence: TGTGCCAGCAGCTCAGGACTTAAAATAGCGGGGGGGCAAGATACGCAGTATTTT. Translation: CASSSGLKIAGGQDTQYF.